The rows below give T cell receptor beta chains drawn from one sample of a study of beta chain features in type 1 diabetes. Data came from immunoSEQ multiplex PCR; TCRdb stores just in-frame clones and leaves some out. The sample consists of approximately 170,000 clones, over 7.5% of them appearing once. Sequencing was performed on central memory CD4+ T cells from blood. The receptors were gathered from a woman aged 18-35 years in good health. The CDR3 runs from the conserved cysteine through the conserved F or W. D genes are given only for firm matches. Some rows have no size entry. The others give once, few or many, or a class for an expanded clone.

d_gene | j_gene | abundance | v_gene | CDR3nt | CDR3aa
TRBD2 | TRBJ2-7 | many | TRBV11-2 | TGTGCCAGCAGCCTTGGGCGGGAGGCTCCGTACGAGCAGTACTTC | CASSLGREAPYEQYF
NA | TRBJ2-7 | few | TRBV12-5 | TGTGCTAGTGGTTTTCAGGCCTACGAGCAGTACTTC | CASGFQAYEQYF
TRBD1 | TRBJ2-2 | few | TRBV7-2 | TGTGCCAGCAGTACGTACAGGGGAAGGAACACCGGGGAGCTGTTTTTT | CASSTYRGRNTGELFF
NA | TRBJ1-3 | few | TRBV29-1 | TGCAGCGTCCAATCTGCGGGAAACACCATATATTTT | CSVQSAGNTIYF
TRBD2 | TRBJ2-5 | NA | TRBV7-9 | TGTGCCAGCAGCCGTCCGGGGGGGAAGGAGACCCAGTACTTC | CASSRPGGKETQYF
NA | TRBJ2-3 | NA | TRBV7-7 | TGTGCTAGCAGCTCCCGGGGAGGAAGGGGAGATACGCAGTATTTT | CASSSRGGRGDTQYF
NA | TRBJ2-7 | NA | TRBV7-2 | TGTGCCAGCAGCTTAGTACAGGGCATCACCTACGAGCAGTACTTC | CASSLVQGITYEQYF
NA | TRBJ1-2 | few | TRBV30 | TGTGCCTGGGATGCGGCGAATTATGGCTACACCTTC | CAWDAANYGYTF
TRBD2 | TRBJ2-2 | few | TRBV30 | TGTGCCTGGACCCTAGCGGGAGTTCACACCGGGGAGCTGTTTTTT | CAWTLAGVHTGELFF
TRBD1 | TRBJ2-3 | few | TRBV4-3 | TGCGCCAGCAGCCAAGATACAGGGGTCGGCACAGATACGCAGTATTTT | CASSQDTGVGTDTQYF
NA | TRBJ1-2 | NA | TRBV7-9 | TGTGCCAGCAGCCAAGAGGGCGGGGACTATGGCTACACCTTC | CASSQEGGDYGYTF
NA | TRBJ2-7 | few | TRBV4-1 | TGTGCCAGCAGCCAAGATGACACCTACGAGCAGTACTTC | CASSQDDTYEQYF
TRBD1 | TRBJ2-7 | few | TRBV2 | TGTGCCAGGGGACAGGACGCCAACGAGCAGTACTTC | CARGQDANEQYF
NA | TRBJ1-1 | many | TRBV29-1 | TGCAGCGTTGTGAGCGATCTGAACACTGAAGCTTTCTTT | CSVVSDLNTEAFF
NA | TRBJ1-1 | NA | TRBV18 | TGTGCCAGCTCACTTGACCTCTCAGGCGCTGAAGCTTTCTTT | CASSLDLSGAEAFF
TRBD2 | TRBJ2-3 | few | TRBV2 | TGTGCCAGCAGTATCCGGACTAGCGGGAGGGCCGGGGATACGCAGTATTTT | CASSIRTSGRAGDTQYF
TRBD2 | TRBJ2-5 | NA | TRBV10-3 | TGTGCCATCAGCAAACCTCCTTCGACTAGCGAGGGAGAGACCCAGTACTTC | CAISKPPSTSEGETQYF
NA | TRBJ1-6 | few | TRBV15 | TGTGCCACCAGCCCCCAGGGCCCGGACGGCCTCCACTTT | CATSPQGPDGLHF
TRBD1 | TRBJ1-5 | NA | TRBV5-1 | TGCGCCAGCAGTCGGACAGGCGAACCCAATCAGCCCCAGCATTTT | CASSRTGEPNQPQHF
NA | TRBJ2-5 | NA | TRBV18 | TGTGCCAGCTCACCCCCCTCTGTGGAGACCCAGTACTTC | CASSPPSVETQYF
TRBD2 | TRBJ2-5 | few | TRBV2 | TGTGCCAGCAGTGGAATAGCGGGGCCACAAGAGACCCAGTACTTC | CASSGIAGPQETQYF
NA | TRBJ2-5 | many | TRBV29-1 | TGCAGCGTTGATCGGGGTCGAGAGACCCAGTACTTC | CSVDRGRETQYF
TRBD1 | TRBJ1-2 | few | TRBV27 | TGTGCCAGCAGTTTAGGACAGGGGTACTATGGCTACACCTTC | CASSLGQGYYGYTF
TRBD1 | TRBJ2-5 | NA | TRBV6-5 | TGTGCCAGTCAGACAGGGGTGGAGACCCAGTACTTC | CASQTGVETQYF
NA | TRBJ2-1 | NA | TRBV4-3 | TGCGCCAGCAGCCAAGCCCCAGACTCCTACAATGAGCAGTTCTTC | CASSQAPDSYNEQFF
NA | TRBJ2-2 | NA | TRBV21-1 | TGTGCCAGAAGAGGGACTAGCGGGGGGCCGGGTACCGGGGAGCTGTTTTTT | CARRGTSGGPGTGELFF
TRBD2 | TRBJ2-1 | NA | TRBV9 | TGTGCCAGCAGCACAAGCGGGGGGAACTACAATGAGCAGTTCTTC | CASSTSGGNYNEQFF
NA | TRBJ2-1 | NA | TRBV9 | TGTGCCAGCAGCGTAGATATCCTCAATGAGCAGTTCTTC | CASSVDILNEQFF
TRBD2 | TRBJ2-1 | few | TRBV7-2 | TGTGCCAGCAGCTTTGCTAGCGGCAGCTCCTACAATGAGCAGTTCTTC | CASSFASGSSYNEQFF
TRBD1 | TRBJ1-1 | few | TRBV25-1 | TGTGCCAGCAGTGGGGGACAGGGTTTGAACACTGAAGCTTTCTTT | CASSGGQGLNTEAFF
NA | TRBJ2-3 | few | TRBV29-1 | TGCAGCGCCAAACAACAGGGCACAGATACGCAGTATTTT | CSAKQQGTDTQYF
TRBD1 | TRBJ1-4 | many | TRBV25-1 | TGTGCCAGCAGTGAGTCCAGGGGGCCGAGATATGAAAAACTGTTTTTT | CASSESRGPRYEKLFF
NA | TRBJ2-5 | few | TRBV7-2 | TGTGCCAGCAGTCGACAGGTACAAGAGACCCAGTACTTC | CASSRQVQETQYF
TRBD1 | TRBJ1-5 | few | TRBV2 | TGTGCCAGCAGTTCCGACAGGGCGGCTCAGCCCCAGCATTTT | CASSSDRAAQPQHF